This is a list of T cell receptor beta chains from one sample in a study of T cell repertoires in cytomegalovirus infection. Each CDR3 protein is one row after TCRdb ran MiXCR on the reads. Of 650,000 to 850,000 distinct CDR3 sequences listed, approximately 32% are singletons. No antigen has been identified for these receptors. The sample here was cultured CD8+ T cells from PBMCs, taken from culture after CMV antigen stimulation. The receptors were sampled from a human donor in good health (CMV status not recorded). Some clones in this sample may be carry-over from other donors' samples. The CDR3 runs from the conserved cysteine through the conserved F or W. D genes are given only for firm matches. Clone size is given for some rows only: seen once, a few or many times, or a class if the clone is expanded.

clone size	V gene	J gene	D gene	CDR3 protein	CDR3 DNA
few	TRBV20-1	TRBJ2-2	TRBD2	CSASTSGVYSGELFF	TGCAGTGCTTCGACTAGCGGGGTATACTCCGGGGAGCTGTTTTTT
-	TRBV27	TRBJ2-3	TRBD1	CASSSPRGGPGDTQYF	TGTGCCAGCAGTTCACCCCGAGGGGGCCCGGGAGATACGCAGTATTTT
many	TRBV7-6	TRBJ1-1	TRBD1	CASSPPDRMMNTEAFF	TGTGCCAGCAGCCCGCCGGACAGGATGATGAACACTGAAGCTTTCTTT
many	TRBV7-8	TRBJ2-5	TRBD1	CASTPTGEQETQYF	TGTGCCAGCACCCCGACAGGGGAGCAAGAGACCCAGTACTTC
-	TRBV19	TRBJ2-7	-	CASSIFPNYEQYF	TGTGCCAGTAGTATCTTCCCGAACTACGAGCAGTACTTC
few	TRBV24-1	TRBJ2-1	-	CATSDFTLVGMDEQFF	TGTGCCACCAGTGATTTTACTTTAGTGGGCATGGATGAGCAGTTCTTC
few	TRBV28	TRBJ2-1	-	CASSLEGLRYNEQFF	TGTGCCAGCAGTTTGGAAGGCCTCCGCTACAATGAGCAGTTCTTC
-	TRBV6-2/TRBV6-3	TRBJ2-2	-	CASSPDLELVTGELFF	TGTGCCAGCAGTCCGGACCTGGAATTAGTCACCGGGGAGCTGTTTTTT
many	TRBV27	TRBJ2-2	-	CASSLKEIPGELFF	TGTGCCAGCAGTTTGAAGGAAATCCCCGGGGAGCTGTTTTTT
-	TRBV7-6	TRBJ1-5	-	CASSLAPSYSNQPQHF	TGTGCCAGCAGCTTAGCCCCATCCTATAGCAATCAGCCCCAGCATTTT
few	TRBV6-4	TRBJ1-2	-	CASSDSGRGYTF	TGTGCCAGCAGTGACTCGGGCAGAGGCTACACCTTC
-	TRBV2	TRBJ2-1	TRBD2	CASKLSGGTHNEQFF	TGTGCCAGCAAGTTAAGCGGGGGGACTCATAATGAGCAGTTCTTC
many	TRBV5-1	TRBJ2-1	-	CASSLETGHPEQFF	TGCGCCAGCAGCTTGGAGACAGGCCATCCTGAGCAGTTCTTC
-	TRBV11-3	TRBJ2-1	-	CASSLFASSYNEQFF	TGTGCCAGCAGCTTGTTCGCGAGCTCCTACAATGAGCAGTTCTTC
many	TRBV7-8	TRBJ2-3	-	CASSLGPDYRGHTDTQYF	TGTGCCAGCAGCCTGGGACCGGACTACCGGGGCCACACAGATACGCAGTATTTT
few	TRBV12-3/TRBV12-4	TRBJ2-7	TRBD1	CASSDRVREQYF	TGTGCCAGCAGTGACAGGGTCCGCGAGCAGTACTTC
-	TRBV12-3/TRBV12-4	TRBJ2-2	TRBD2	CASSQRTSGGARTGELFF	TGTGCCAGCAGCCAGAGGACTAGCGGGGGGGCCAGAACCGGGGAGCTGTTTTTT
few	TRBV10-3	TRBJ2-5	TRBD2	CAIRGWTSGGVGETQYF	TGTGCCATCAGAGGTTGGACTAGCGGGGGCGTCGGGGAGACCCAGTACTTC
few	TRBV27	TRBJ2-7	-	CASSYVGYEQYF	TGTGCCAGCAGTTATGTTGGCTACGAGCAGTACTTC
-	TRBV2	TRBJ2-7	TRBD2	CASSEAGTSSHEQYF	TGTGCCAGCAGTGAAGCCGGGACTAGCAGCCACGAGCAGTACTTC
-	TRBV10-2	TRBJ1-2	-	CASTHGTPDSGYTF	TGCGCCAGCACACACGGGACACCTGATAGTGGCTACACCTTC
-	TRBV2	TRBJ2-3	-	CASTDGASTDTQYF	TGTGCCAGCACGGACGGGGCGAGCACAGATACGCAGTATTTT
many	TRBV7-8	TRBJ2-3	TRBD1	CASSLRDRATDTQYF	TGTGCCAGCAGCTTAAGGGACAGGGCCACAGATACGCAGTATTTT
few	TRBV7-9	TRBJ1-1	TRBD1	CASSLTEGAGEAFF	TGTGCCAGCAGCTTAACGGAGGGGGCAGGTGAAGCTTTCTTT
few	TRBV27	TRBJ2-3	-	CASSLFPRASGTDTQYF	TGTGCCAGCAGTTTATTCCCGAGGGCCTCCGGCACAGATACGCAGTATTTT
-	TRBV4-3	TRBJ2-1	TRBD2	CASSQDAASGGYNEQFF	TGCGCCAGCAGCCAAGATGCGGCTAGCGGGGGGTATAATGAGCAGTTCTTC
-	TRBV4-3	TRBJ2-4	-	CASSQDFGGRGVKNIQYF	TGCGCCAGCAGCCAAGATTTCGGGGGTCGTGGAGTCAAAAACATTCAGTACTTC
-	TRBV27	TRBJ2-6	-	CASSSYGGFSGANVLTF	TGTGCCAGCAGCTCCTATGGGGGTTTCTCTGGGGCCAACGTCCTGACTTTC
few	TRBV24-1	TRBJ2-5	TRBD1	CATSDPDRGETQYF	TGTGCCACCAGTGACCCCGACAGGGGGGAGACCCAGTACTTC
-	TRBV11-2	TRBJ1-2	-	CVSTPGLNYGYTF	TGTGTCAGCACCCCCGGGCTAAACTATGGCTACACCTTC
many	TRBV7-9	TRBJ2-5	TRBD1	CASSLAVRQPGGTQYF	TGTGCCAGCAGCTTAGCCGTTCGACAGCCAGGGGGGACCCAGTACTTC
-	TRBV6-6	TRBJ2-1	-	CASSVPSNEQFF	TGTGCCAGCAGTGTCCCCAGTAATGAGCAGTTCTTC
few	TRBV19	TRBJ1-2	-	CASSVTAFSGDGYTF	TGTGCCAGTAGTGTGACCGCCTTCAGCGGGGATGGCTACACCTTC
few	TRBV10-3	TRBJ2-5	-	CAISETASRETQYF	TGTGCCATCAGTGAGACGGCTAGCCGGGAGACCCAGTACTTC
-	TRBV12-3/TRBV12-4	TRBJ2-3	TRBD2	CASSLGTSGSADTQYF	TGTGCCAGCAGTTTAGGGACTAGCGGGTCGGCAGATACGCAGTATTTT
few	TRBV7-3	TRBJ2-1	TRBD2	CASSPGLAGTNEQFF	TGTGCCAGCAGCCCGGGACTAGCGGGGACCAATGAGCAGTTCTTC
-	TRBV12-5	TRBJ2-5	-	CASGLDRVFGKETQYF	TGTGCTAGTGGTTTGGACAGGGTTTTCGGTAAAGAGACCCAGTACTTC
-	TRBV7-4	TRBJ2-3	TRBD1	CASSPPGTGTDTQYF	TGTGCCAGCAGCCCGCCCGGGACAGGGACAGATACGCAGTATTTT
few	TRBV4-1	TRBJ1-3	-	CASSQGAGAGNTIYF	TGCGCCAGCAGCCAAGGGGCAGGGGCTGGAAACACCATATATTTT
-	TRBV28	TRBJ2-2	-	CASSFEDLNGELFF	TGTGCCAGCAGTTTCGAGGACTTGAACGGGGAGCTGTTTTTT
many	TRBV12-3/TRBV12-4	TRBJ2-1	TRBD2	CASSLVPSGVYNEQFF	TGTGCCAGCAGTTTAGTTCCTAGCGGGGTCTACAATGAGCAGTTCTTC
-	TRBV7-7	TRBJ2-5	TRBD2	CASSLGPSGLETQYF	TGTGCTAGCAGTCTTGGGCCTAGCGGGTTAGAGACCCAGTACTTC
few	TRBV13	TRBJ2-1	TRBD2	CASSVPGLVEQFF	TGTGCCAGCAGCGTTCCGGGACTAGTTGAGCAGTTCTTC
-	TRBV5-4	TRBJ1-1	-	CASSFWVRDTEAFF	TGTGCCAGCAGCTTTTGGGTGAGGGACACTGAAGCTTTCTTT
-	TRBV9	TRBJ1-1	TRBD1	CASSAGTGGEAFF	TGTGCCAGCAGCGCCGGGACAGGAGGTGAAGCTTTCTTT
-	TRBV20-1	TRBJ1-2	-	CSASGQSGYGYTF	TGCAGTGCTAGCGGACAGAGCGGCTACGGCTACACCTTC
few	TRBV6-6	TRBJ2-3	-	CASSYGDNEATDTQYF	TGTGCCAGCAGTTATGGGGACAACGAAGCCACAGATACGCAGTATTTT
many	TRBV7-2	TRBJ2-5	-	CASSLEWEETQYF	TGTGCCAGCAGCTTAGAATGGGAAGAGACCCAGTACTTC
few	TRBV24-1	TRBJ2-1	TRBD2	CATSDFRAGAFSGGGYNEQFF	TGTGCCACCAGTGATTTTCGGGCCGGGGCCTTCAGCGGGGGTGGCTACAATGAGCAGTTCTTC
few	TRBV6-5	TRBJ2-3	TRBD2	CASRLGLESPDTQYF	TGTGCCAGCAGATTGGGACTAGAGTCCCCAGATACGCAGTATTTT
few	TRBV27	TRBJ1-1	-	CASRRGAGLTEAFF	TGTGCCAGCCGGCGGGGGGCCGGATTAACTGAAGCTTTCTTT
few	TRBV10-3	TRBJ2-1	TRBD2	CAIRTSPNEQFF	TGTGCCATACGGACTAGTCCTAATGAGCAGTTCTTC